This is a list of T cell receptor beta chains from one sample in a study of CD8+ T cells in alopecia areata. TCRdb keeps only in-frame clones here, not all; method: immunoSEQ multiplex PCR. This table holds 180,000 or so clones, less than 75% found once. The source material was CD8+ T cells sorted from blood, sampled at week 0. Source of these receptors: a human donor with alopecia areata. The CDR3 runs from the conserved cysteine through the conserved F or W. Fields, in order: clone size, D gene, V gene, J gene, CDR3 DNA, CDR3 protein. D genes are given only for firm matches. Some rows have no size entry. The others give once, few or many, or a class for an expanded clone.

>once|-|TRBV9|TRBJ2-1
TGTGCCAGCAGCCCATGGGATGGGGCAGGGGAGCAGTTCTTC
CASSPWDGAGEQFF
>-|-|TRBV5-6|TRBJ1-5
TGTGCCAGCAGCTCCCGGCCCCTAAATCAGCCCCAGCATTTT
CASSSRPLNQPQHF
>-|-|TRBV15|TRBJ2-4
TGTGCCACCAGCGGGGTGGACAGTCTAGCCAAAAACATTCAGTACTTC
CATSGVDSLAKNIQYF
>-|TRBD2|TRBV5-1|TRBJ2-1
TGCGCCAGCAGCTCAACGGGGGGGCGCTCCTACAATGAGCAGTTCTTC
CASSSTGGRSYNEQFF
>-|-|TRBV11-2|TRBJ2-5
TGTGCCAGCAGCTTGTGGAGGGAACAAGAGACCCAGTACTTC
CASSLWREQETQYF
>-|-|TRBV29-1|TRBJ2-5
TGCAGCGTTGTGGGGCGAGAGACCCAGTACTTC
CSVVGRETQYF
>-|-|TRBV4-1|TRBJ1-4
TGCGCCAGCAACCCCATCGGGGGCGAAAAACTGTTTTTT
CASNPIGGEKLFF
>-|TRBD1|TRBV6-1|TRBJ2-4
TGTGCCAGCAGTGAACTCCCCACAGGGGCCATTCAGTACTTC
CASSELPTGAIQYF
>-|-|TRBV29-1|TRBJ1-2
TGCAGCGTTGAGGGTGGCTACACCTTC
CSVEGGYTF
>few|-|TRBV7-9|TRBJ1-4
TGTGCCAGCAGCTTAGACCCCCGGGAGGGGACAACTAATGAAAAACTGTTTTTT
CASSLDPREGTTNEKLFF
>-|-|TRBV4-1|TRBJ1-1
TGCGCCAGCAGCCAAGTTAGGACCTCTGAAGCTTTCTTT
CASSQVRTSEAFF
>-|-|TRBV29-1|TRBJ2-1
TGCAGCGTGGCCCGCTCCTACAATGAGCAGTTCTTC
CSVARSYNEQFF
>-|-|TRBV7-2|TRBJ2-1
TGTGCCCGGGTGGGGCACAATGAGCAGTTCTTC
CARVGHNEQFF
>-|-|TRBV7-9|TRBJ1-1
TGTGCCAGCAGCTTTTCCGTGGATGAAGCTTTCTTT
CASSFSVDEAFF
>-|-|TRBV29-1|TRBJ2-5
TGCAGCGTTGAAGATCGTGGGGGACAAGAGACCCAGTACTTC
CSVEDRGGQETQYF
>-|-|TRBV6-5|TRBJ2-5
TGTGCCAGCAGTTACTCGTCCGGGGGCCAAGAGACCCAGTACTTC
CASSYSSGGQETQYF
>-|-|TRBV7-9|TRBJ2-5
TGTGCCGGGGACCCGTGGGGCACCAAAGAGACCCAGTACTTC
CAGDPWGTKETQYF
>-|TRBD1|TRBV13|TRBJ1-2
TGTGCCAGCAGCCCTAGGCCGGGGGGAGCGACAGGGAAAGGCTACACCTTC
CASSPRPGGATGKGYTF
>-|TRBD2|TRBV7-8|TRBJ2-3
TGTGCCAGCAGCTCCCTAGCGGGGGTAGATACGCAGTATTTT
CASSSLAGVDTQYF
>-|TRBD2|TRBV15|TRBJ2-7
TGTGCCACAGGATTAAGGGACTACGCCTACGAGCAGTACTTC
CATGLRDYAYEQYF
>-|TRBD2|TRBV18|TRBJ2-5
TGTGCCAGCTCACCAATGGGGACTAGTCTTCTGGAGACCCAGTACTTC
CASSPMGTSLLETQYF
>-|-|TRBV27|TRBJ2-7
TGTGCCAGCAGTTTATCGCCAGCCTACGAGCAGTACTTC
CASSLSPAYEQYF
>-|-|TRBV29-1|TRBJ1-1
TGCAGCGTGGCCCCGGAGTACACTGAAGCTTTCTTT
CSVAPEYTEAFF
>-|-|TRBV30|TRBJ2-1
TGTGCCTGGAGGATTGAGCATGAGCAGTTCTTC
CAWRIEHEQFF
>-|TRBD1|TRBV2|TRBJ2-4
TGTGCCAGCAAAAGAGGGGACAGGGGCAAAAACATTCAGTACTTC
CASKRGDRGKNIQYF
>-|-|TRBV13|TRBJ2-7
TGTGCCAGCGGGGCCCAATCCTACGAGCAGTACTTC
CASGAQSYEQYF
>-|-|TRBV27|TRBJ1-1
TGTGCCAGCAGTTTAAACCCGGGACCCACTGAAGCTTTCTTT
CASSLNPGPTEAFF
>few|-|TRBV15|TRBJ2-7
TGTGCCACCAGCAGAGATCGGGGGCTTGGGTACGAGCAGTACTTC
CATSRDRGLGYEQYF
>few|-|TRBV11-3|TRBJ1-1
TGTGCCAGCAGCCCCATGAGTGGCACTGAAGCTTTCTTT
CASSPMSGTEAFF
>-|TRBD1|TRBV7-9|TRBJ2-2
TGTGCCAGCAGCTTAGGTGTGGGACAGCCATACGGGGAGCTGTTTTTT
CASSLGVGQPYGELFF
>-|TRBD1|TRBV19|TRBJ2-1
TGTGCCACCCGACAGGGGGGAAATGAGCAGTTCTTC
CATRQGGNEQFF
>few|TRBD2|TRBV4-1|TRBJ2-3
TGCGCCAGCAGCCAACGCGGCGGGGGGATAGATACGCAGTATTTT
CASSQRGGGIDTQYF
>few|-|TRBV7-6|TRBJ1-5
TGTGCCAGCAGCCCTGGGGGGGCAAATCAGCCCCAGCATTTT
CASSPGGANQPQHF
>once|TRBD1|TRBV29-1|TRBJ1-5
TGCAGCGTTGACCGGGACAGATATAGCAATCAGCCCCAGCATTTT
CSVDRDRYSNQPQHF
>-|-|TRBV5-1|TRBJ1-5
TGCGCCAGCAGCTTGGACGGGTATCAGCCCCAGCATTTT
CASSLDGYQPQHF
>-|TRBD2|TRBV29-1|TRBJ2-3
TGCAGCGTTGATGGGACTAGCGGGGGGAGTCTCAGCACAGATACGCAGTATTTT
CSVDGTSGGSLSTDTQYF
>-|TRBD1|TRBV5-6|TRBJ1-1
TGTGCCAGCAGCCAAGGACAGGGACCTTTCTTT
CASSQGQGPFF
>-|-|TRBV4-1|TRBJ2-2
TGCGCCAGCAGCCAAGTTCTGGGGGAGCTGTTTTTT
CASSQVLGELFF
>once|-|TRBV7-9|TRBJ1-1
TGTGCCAGGGAGGCCGTCGGCACTGAAGCTTTCTTT
CAREAVGTEAFF
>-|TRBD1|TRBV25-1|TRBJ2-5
TGTGCCAGCAGTAGGCGGGCCCCGGGACAGGGGGAGACCCAGTACTTC
CASSRRAPGQGETQYF
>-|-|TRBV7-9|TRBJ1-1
TGTGCCAGCAGCGGCTCGCGGGGGGCCACTGAAGCTTTCTTT
CASSGSRGATEAFF
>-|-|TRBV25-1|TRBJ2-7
TGTGCCAGCAGTGCAGGACACCTTTTGGAGCAGTACTTC
CASSAGHLLEQYF
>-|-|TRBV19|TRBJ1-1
TGTGCCAGTAGGACAGGCGGCACTGAAGCTTTCTTT
CASRTGGTEAFF
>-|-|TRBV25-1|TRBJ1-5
TGTGCCAGCAGCCTTTGGGGGTCCAATCAGCCCCAGCATTTT
CASSLWGSNQPQHF
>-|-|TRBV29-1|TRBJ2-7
TGCAGCGTTGAAGGGAGCGGCGGGGACCCCTACGAGCAGTACTTC
CSVEGSGGDPYEQYF
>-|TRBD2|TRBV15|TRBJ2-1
TGTGCCACCAGCCTTCGCCCCCGACTAGCGGGCACCTACAATGAGCAGTTCTTC
CATSLRPRLAGTYNEQFF